The rows below give T cell receptor beta chains drawn from one sample of a study of cytotoxic CD8 clonotypes in ibrutinib-treated CLL. Sequencing was performed with immunoSEQ multiplex PCR; in TCRdb, only in-frame clones are kept and a portion is missing. The table has roughly 180,000 clones, about 72% seen once. This specimen consisted of PBMCs, obtained after 24 months of ibrutinib treatment. The receptors stem from a human donor with chronic lymphocytic leukemia. CDR3s include the opening cysteine and the closing phenylalanine or tryptophan. D genes are given only for firm matches. Some rows mark clone size as missing; the rest say once, few, many or name a class of expanded clone.

TRBD1	TRBV2	TRBJ2-7	few	CASKTRTGYYEQYF	TGTGCCAGCAAAACTAGGACAGGCTACTACGAGCAGTACTTC
-	TRBV4-3	TRBJ1-2	-	CASSQDWGRTNYGYTF	TGCGCCAGCAGCCAAGATTGGGGCAGGACAAACTATGGCTACACCTTC
-	TRBV29-1	TRBJ1-1	-	CSVEKRNTEAFF	TGCAGCGTTGAAAAGAGAAACACTGAAGCTTTCTTT
-	TRBV29-1	TRBJ2-3	-	CSVHPLGTDTQYF	TGCAGCGTCCACCCTCTGGGGACAGATACGCAGTATTTT
TRBD2	TRBV9	TRBJ2-1	-	CASSTFLAGGPRGSYNEQFF	TGTGCCAGCAGCACGTTTCTAGCGGGAGGGCCGAGGGGATCCTACAATGAGCAGTTCTTC
TRBD1	TRBV29-1	TRBJ2-3	-	CSVDITGVRTDTQYF	TGCAGCGTTGATATAACAGGGGTGAGGACAGATACGCAGTATTTT
-	TRBV2	TRBJ1-2	-	CASSESDMSYSYGYTF	TGTGCCAGCAGTGAGTCGGACATGTCGTATTCCTATGGCTACACCTTC
-	TRBV28	TRBJ2-5	-	CASSLSPGQETQYF	TGTGCCAGCAGTTTATCGCCAGGACAAGAGACCCAGTACTTC
TRBD1	TRBV7-2	TRBJ1-2	once	CASSLVGTGGGGYTF	TGTGCCAGCAGCTTAGTCGGGACAGGGGGCGGCGGCTACACCTTC
-	TRBV5-4	TRBJ1-1	-	CASSRGLGITEAFF	TGTGCCAGCAGCCGCGGTCTAGGGATCACTGAAGCTTTCTTT
-	TRBV4-1	TRBJ1-3	-	CASSQVTEDTIYF	TGCGCCAGCAGCCAAGTTACCGAGGACACCATATATTTT
TRBD2	TRBV7-9	TRBJ2-1	few	CASSDTSGYSYNEQFF	TGTGCCAGCAGCGATACTAGCGGATACTCCTACAATGAGCAGTTCTTC
TRBD1	TRBV27	TRBJ1-2	-	CASSLSPRGHGYGYTF	TGTGCCAGCAGTTTATCCCCCAGGGGGCACGGCTATGGCTACACCTTC
-	TRBV28	TRBJ2-5	-	CASSFGVSTEETQYF	TGTGCCAGCAGTTTTGGGGTGTCGACAGAAGAGACCCAGTACTTC
-	TRBV7-6	TRBJ1-6	-	CASSLGGRSSYNSPLHF	TGTGCCAGCAGCTTAGGGGGTCGGAGCTCCTATAATTCACCCCTCCACTTT
-	TRBV20-1	TRBJ2-1	-	CSTHLYNEQFF	TGCAGCACACACCTTTACAATGAGCAGTTCTTC
-	TRBV29-1	TRBJ2-1	-	CSVRAYNEQFF	TGCAGCGTTAGGGCCTACAATGAGCAGTTCTTC
-	TRBV5-6	TRBJ1-5	-	CASSLRGAYSNQPQHF	TGTGCCAGCAGCTTAAGAGGGGCCTATAGCAATCAGCCCCAGCATTTT
TRBD2	TRBV2	TRBJ2-2	once	CASSETSYTGELFF	TGTGCCAGCAGCGAGACTAGCTACACCGGGGAGCTGTTTTTT
-	TRBV6-4	TRBJ2-6	-	CASRQQGSGANVLTF	TGTGCCAGCAGGCAACAGGGATCTGGGGCCAACGTCCTGACTTTC
TRBD2	TRBV9	TRBJ2-3	-	CASSSRGGDTDTQYF	TGTGCCAGCAGCTCCCGCGGGGGGGACACAGATACGCAGTATTTT
-	TRBV7-8	TRBJ1-2	-	CASSPDFYGYTF	TGTGCCAGCAGCCCCGATTTTTATGGCTACACCTTC
-	TRBV28	TRBJ1-4	-	CASSGDFLSEKLFF	TGTGCCAGCAGCGGGGATTTCTTATCCGAAAAACTGTTTTTT
TRBD1	TRBV7-8	TRBJ1-1	few	CASSSWTGTNTEAFF	TGTGCCAGCAGCTCGTGGACAGGGACGAACACTGAAGCTTTCTTT
-	TRBV25-1	TRBJ2-2	-	CASSERDGNTGELFF	TGTGCCAGCAGTGAACGCGACGGGAACACCGGGGAGCTGTTTTTT
-	TRBV27	TRBJ2-1	-	CASRRALEPSHEQFF	TGTGCCAGCAGGAGGGCCCTAGAGCCCTCCCATGAGCAGTTCTTC
-	TRBV23-1	TRBJ2-1	-	CASSRGGGGSYNEQFF	TGCGCCAGCAGCCGAGGGGGAGGGGGGTCCTACAATGAGCAGTTCTTC
-	TRBV9	TRBJ2-5	-	CASSVSGAAGEETQYF	TGTGCCAGCAGCGTGTCCGGGGCAGCCGGAGAAGAGACCCAGTACTTC
-	TRBV7-9	TRBJ2-7	-	CASTRSGVTAYEQYF	TGTGCCAGCACTCGCTCGGGGGTGACAGCCTACGAGCAGTACTTC
-	TRBV9	TRBJ2-5	-	CASSSVLGPPNF	TGTGCCAGCAGCTCAGTGTTGGGCCCCCCCAACTTC
-	TRBV5-4	TRBJ1-1	-	CASSVDGEGNTEAFF	TGTGCCAGCAGCGTAGATGGAGAGGGTAACACTGAAGCTTTCTTT
-	TRBV11-1	TRBJ2-5	once	CASSPVQVGETQYF	TGTGCCAGCAGCCCCGTCCAGGTCGGGGAGACCCAGTACTTC
TRBD2	TRBV5-4	TRBJ2-1	-	CATSGASYNEQFF	TGTGCCACGAGCGGGGCTTCCTACAATGAGCAGTTCTTC
-	TRBV9	TRBJ2-7	-	CASSVATGAYEQYF	TGTGCCAGCAGCGTAGCGACGGGAGCTTACGAGCAGTACTTC
TRBD2	TRBV9	TRBJ2-5	once	CASSVAPTSGQETQYF	TGTGCCAGCAGCGTAGCTCCCACTAGCGGGCAAGAGACCCAGTACTTC
TRBD2	TRBV28	TRBJ2-1	-	CASSSIPGLAEAYNEQFF	TGTGCCAGCAGTTCTATCCCGGGACTAGCGGAGGCCTACAATGAGCAGTTCTTC
-	TRBV5-1	TRBJ1-1	-	CASSSNAGVATEAFF	TGCGCCAGCAGCTCCAATGCAGGGGTGGCCACTGAAGCTTTCTTT
-	TRBV27	TRBJ2-3	-	CASSLSMVYTQYF	TGTGCCAGCAGTTTATCGATGGTATATACGCAGTATTTT
-	TRBV28	TRBJ1-2	-	CASSPLHKGYTF	TGTGCCAGCAGTCCTCTTCACAAAGGCTACACCTTC
-	TRBV9	TRBJ1-1	-	CASSTGSEAFF	TGTGCCAGCAGCACAGGGTCTGAAGCTTTCTTT
-	TRBV6-6	TRBJ2-3	few	CASSSRDTQYF	TGTGCCAGCAGCTCCCGGGATACGCAGTATTTT
-	TRBV4-3	TRBJ1-3	-	CASSQDASSGNTIYF	TGCGCCAGCAGCCAAGACGCCAGCTCTGGAAACACCATATATTTT
-	TRBV6-1	TRBJ2-2	-	CASSPRTGRELFF	TGTGCCAGCAGCCCACGGACAGGGAGGGAGCTATTTTTT
-	TRBV28	TRBJ1-5	-	CASSLSAGNQPQHF	TGTGCCAGCAGTTTATCCGCAGGGAATCAGCCCCAGCATTTT
-	TRBV5-1	TRBJ2-5	-	CASSLLSLQETQYF	TGCGCCAGCAGCTTGTTATCGCTACAAGAGACCCAGTACTTC
-	TRBV2	TRBJ2-7	-	CASPAGAGAFDEQYF	TGTGCCAGCCCTGCGGGAGCAGGGGCCTTTGATGAGCAGTACTTC
TRBD1	TRBV6-1	TRBJ2-2	-	CASSEPTGTALNTGELFF	TGTGCCAGCAGTGAACCGACCGGGACAGCCTTGAACACCGGGGAGCTGTTTTTT
-	TRBV21-1	TRBJ2-3	-	CASSKLKTEPGASTDTQYF	TGTGCCAGCAGCAAGTTGAAAACGGAGCCAGGTGCTAGCACAGATACGCAGTATTTT
TRBD1	TRBV27	TRBJ2-7	-	CASSLSIRDRGSYEQYF	TGTGCCAGCAGTTTATCGATCCGGGACAGGGGATCCTACGAGCAGTACTTC
TRBD1	TRBV7-2	TRBJ1-1	-	CASSPLQDRLNTEAFF	TGTGCCAGCAGCCCACTGCAGGACAGGCTGAACACTGAAGCTTTCTTT